The following is a TCR beta chain sequence with its context. This clonotype was seen many times. Its antigen has not been determined. Per-nucleotide qualities are absent, and no much larger clonotype sits a single base away. The time point label, read with the paper, signifies: day 60 (about 2 months) after transplantation. The sample's treatment or condition label, in plain terms: allogeneic hematopoietic cell transplantation with graft depleted of TCRalphabeta T cells and CD19 B cells. The children who served as transplant recipients had been given grafts of TCRalphabeta/CD19-depleted allogeneic hematopoietic cells. Counted from cysteine to phenylalanine, this CDR3 has 14 amino acids. The entry retains the CDR3 DNA only, 42 bases that are in frame from base 1. The trim is 1 base for V and 7 bases for J, with a gap of 13 bases between the germline ends. The sample is drawn from a study of T-cell reconstitution after alpha-beta-depleted transplantation in children (TCRdb year 2016). In terms of the full investigation: Using TCR repertoire profiling, the study quantitatively followed how T-cell immune reconstitution unfolded in children after TCRalphabeta/CD19-depleted allogeneic hematopoietic cell transplantation. Overall study outcomes, separate from this receptor: The frequencies of hyperexpanded clones fell over the following months, and after one year, T-cell counts and TCRbeta diversity were mostly attributed to newly produced T cells. About two months after transplant, the apparently early recovery of alphabetaT-cell counts reportedly depended on just several hundred clones that had expanded rapidly and came from non-depleted graft cells. In some patients, the high TCRbeta diversity seen at day 60 was put down to recipient T cells and intrathymic progenitors that had survived conditioning.

The library was obtained by PCR. TCRdb lists the instrument as Illumina HiSeq 2500. Molecular barcoding was employed in the preparation of TCR libraries, with unique molecular identifiers being used to normalize TCRbeta repertoire quantification. The public reads were reprocessed in TCRdb via fastp at Q25 and MiXCR, keeping in-frame beta chains. Every distinct CDR3 protein forms one entry, paired with its most common genes and DNA. Recorded for this sample are tens of thousands of distinct CDR3 sequences; 5.8% of them occurred a single time. The biggest ten clones account for more than 30% of the sample.

The chain is encoded by TRBV12-3 or TRBV12-4 joined to TRBJ2-5; there is no confident call for the D gene. The receptor was isolated from a female patient aged 2 to 10 who had a stem cell transplant for aplastic anemia, so the T cells may come from the graft donor. Material: PBMCs, mostly from graft donor cells, obtained 60 days after TCRalphabeta/CD19-depleted stem cell transplant. The CDR3 region has the sequence CASSLGRASGTQYF. At the DNA level, the sequence is TGTGCCAGCAGTTTAGGACGGGCCTCGGGGACCCAGTACTTC.